This record concerns one T cell receptor beta chain sequence. Its specificity is unknown. The repertoire was sequenced with immunoSEQ multiplex PCR; TCRdb's copy has only in-frame clones and lacks some. The data contain approximately 90,000 clones, about 90% of them seen just once; the ten biggest clones take up 8% to 9.5%. This entry is derived from a study of OX40 agonist ivuxolimab in advanced cancers. The overall study: One patient with hepatocellular carcinoma and two with cutaneous melanoma, three in all, had partial responses.

General observations from the study: Expansion of clones was among the lowest in partial responders at 0.1-3.0 mg/kg. Expanded clones were, on average, more numerous among CD8+ T cells than CD4+.

Baseline, cycle 4 day 1, and cycle 7 day 1 were the blood sampling points. The CDR3 is 15 amino acids. The J segment lost 4 bases and the V segment lost 5 bases, leaving 11 bases of the junction unmatched. CDR1 is MNHEY and CDR2 is SVGAGI in the germline V gene. The input for sequencing was CD4+ or CD8+ T cells sorted from blood, taken in a trial of the OX40 agonist ivuxolimab. This receptor was identified in an adult with an advanced solid tumor such as melanoma, head and neck, liver or kidney cancer. J is TRBJ2-7 and V is TRBV6-5; 7 bases match TRBD1. CDR3 nucleotide sequence: TGTGCCAGCAGTAGACAACGGGACAGAAATTACGAGCAGTACTTC. Residues: CASSRQRDRNYEQYF.